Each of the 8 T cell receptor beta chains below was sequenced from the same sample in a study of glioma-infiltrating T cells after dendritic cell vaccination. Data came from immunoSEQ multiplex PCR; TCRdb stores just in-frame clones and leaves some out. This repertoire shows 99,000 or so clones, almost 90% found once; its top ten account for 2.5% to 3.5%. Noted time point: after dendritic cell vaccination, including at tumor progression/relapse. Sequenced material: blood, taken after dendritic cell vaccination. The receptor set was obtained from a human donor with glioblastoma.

The CDR3 loop reads CASSVVAGAKTQYF. The DNA for the CDR3 is TGTGCCAGCAGCGTAGTTGCAGGGGCCAAGACCCAGTACTTC. The rearrangement links TRBV9 to TRBJ2-5; tentatively, D is TRBD1 (6 bases). The germline gives CDR1 SGDLS, CDR2 YYNGEE. Between the trimmed V and J ends, which lost 0 bases and 6 bases, there was a span of 12 bases. The CDR3 has 14 amino acids.

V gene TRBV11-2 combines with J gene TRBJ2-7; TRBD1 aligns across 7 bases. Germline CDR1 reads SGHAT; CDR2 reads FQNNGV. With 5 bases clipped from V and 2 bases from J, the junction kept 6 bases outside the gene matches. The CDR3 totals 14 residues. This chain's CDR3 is CASSPRQGPYEQYF. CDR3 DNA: TGTGCCAGCAGCCCTCGACAGGGACCCTACGAGCAGTACTTC.

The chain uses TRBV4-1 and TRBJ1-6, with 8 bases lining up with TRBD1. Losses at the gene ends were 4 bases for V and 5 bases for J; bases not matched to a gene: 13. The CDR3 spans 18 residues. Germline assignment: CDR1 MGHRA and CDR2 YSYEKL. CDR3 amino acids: CASSLPATGEKDNSPLHF. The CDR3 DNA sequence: TGCGCCAGCAGCCTACCGGCGACAGGGGAGAAGGATAATTCACCCCTCCACTTT.

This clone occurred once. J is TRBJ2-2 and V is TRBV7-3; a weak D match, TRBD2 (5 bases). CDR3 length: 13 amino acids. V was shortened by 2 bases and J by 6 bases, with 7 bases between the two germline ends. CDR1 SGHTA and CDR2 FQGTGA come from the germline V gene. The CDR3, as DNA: TGTGCCAGCAGCTTAGATAGCGCCGGGGAGCTGTTTTTT. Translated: CASSLDSAGELFF.

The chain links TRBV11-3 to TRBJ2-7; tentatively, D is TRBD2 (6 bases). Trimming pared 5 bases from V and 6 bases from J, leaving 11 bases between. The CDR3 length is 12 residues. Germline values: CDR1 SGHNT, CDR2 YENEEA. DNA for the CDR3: TGTGCCAGCAGCGCTCCCGGGGGCGAGCAGTACTTC. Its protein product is CASSAPGGEQYF.

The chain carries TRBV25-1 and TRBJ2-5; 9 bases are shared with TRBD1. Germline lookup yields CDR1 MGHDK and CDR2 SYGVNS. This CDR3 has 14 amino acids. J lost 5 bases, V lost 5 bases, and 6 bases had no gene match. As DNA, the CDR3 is TGTGCCAGCAGTAAGGACAGGGGATGGGAGACCCAGTACTTC. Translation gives CASSKDRGWETQYF.

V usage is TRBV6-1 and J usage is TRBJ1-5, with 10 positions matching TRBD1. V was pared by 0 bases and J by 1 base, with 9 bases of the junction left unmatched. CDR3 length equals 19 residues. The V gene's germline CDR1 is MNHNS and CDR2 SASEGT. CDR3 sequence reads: CASSEAGTGVGKSNQPQHF. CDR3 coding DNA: TGTGCCAGCAGTGAAGCCGGGACAGGGGTAGGTAAGAGCAATCAGCCCCAGCATTTT.

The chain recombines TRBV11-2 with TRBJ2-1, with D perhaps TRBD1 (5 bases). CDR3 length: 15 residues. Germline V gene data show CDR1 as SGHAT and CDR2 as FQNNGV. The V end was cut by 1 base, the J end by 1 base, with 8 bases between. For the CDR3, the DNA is TGTGCCAGCAGCTTAGGTCCAGGGTCCTACAATGAGCAGTTCTTC. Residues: CASSLGPGSYNEQFF.